This is a list of T cell receptor beta chains from one sample in a study of blood T cell repertoires in COVID-19. Data came from immunoSEQ multiplex PCR; TCRdb stores just in-frame clones and leaves some out. The sample lists roughly 55,000 clones, more than 80% occurring once. Material: peripheral blood. These receptors originate from a human donor with active COVID-19. The donor label of this sample is uncertain. Each CDR3 is given with its conserved first and last residue. D genes are given only for firm matches. Only part of the rows carry a size: once, few, many, or a class if the clone is expanded.

D gene	J gene	clone size	V gene	CDR3 protein	CDR3 DNA
TRBD2	TRBJ2-7	-	TRBV28	CASSLHPGLAGSYEQYF	TGTGCCAGCAGTCTCCATCCGGGACTAGCGGGATCCTACGAGCAGTACTTC
-	TRBJ1-1	-	TRBV3-1/TRBV3-2	CASSQVRRAPNTEAFF	TGTGCCAGCAGCCAGGTACGGCGGGCCCCGAACACTGAAGCTTTCTTT
TRBD1	TRBJ2-1	-	TRBV2	CASLLERGPNEQFF	TGTGCCAGCCTTTTGGAAAGGGGGCCCAATGAGCAGTTCTTC
-	TRBJ1-5	-	TRBV19	CASRPQAPGGSNQPQHF	TGTGCCAGTAGACCGCAGGCGCCCGGTGGGAGCAATCAGCCCCAGCATTTT
-	TRBJ1-1	once	TRBV5-4	CASSLAGATEAFF	TGTGCCAGCAGCTTGGCAGGGGCCACTGAAGCTTTCTTT
TRBD2	TRBJ2-3	-	TRBV7-9	CASSPPRLAGADTQYF	TGTGCCAGCAGCCCTCCCCGACTAGCGGGAGCAGATACGCAGTATTTT
TRBD1	TRBJ1-5	-	TRBV4-3	CASSFRDRDDQPQHF	TGCGCCAGCAGCTTCCGGGACAGGGATGATCAGCCCCAGCATTTT
-	TRBJ1-2	few	TRBV5-1	CASSLARDYGYTF	TGCGCCAGCAGCTTGGCCAGGGACTATGGCTACACCTTC
-	TRBJ1-2	-	TRBV25-1	CASSEYTEGTENYGYTF	TGTGCCAGCAGTGAATATACGGAGGGGACGGAAAACTATGGCTACACCTTC
TRBD2	TRBJ2-2	-	TRBV6-2/TRBV6-3	CASSSGLAGANTGELFF	TGTGCCAGCAGTTCCGGACTAGCGGGAGCGAACACCGGGGAGCTGTTTTTT
TRBD1	TRBJ2-1	-	TRBV5-1	CASSLEYRGSHNEQFF	TGCGCCAGCAGCTTGGAATACAGGGGGAGCCACAATGAGCAGTTCTTC